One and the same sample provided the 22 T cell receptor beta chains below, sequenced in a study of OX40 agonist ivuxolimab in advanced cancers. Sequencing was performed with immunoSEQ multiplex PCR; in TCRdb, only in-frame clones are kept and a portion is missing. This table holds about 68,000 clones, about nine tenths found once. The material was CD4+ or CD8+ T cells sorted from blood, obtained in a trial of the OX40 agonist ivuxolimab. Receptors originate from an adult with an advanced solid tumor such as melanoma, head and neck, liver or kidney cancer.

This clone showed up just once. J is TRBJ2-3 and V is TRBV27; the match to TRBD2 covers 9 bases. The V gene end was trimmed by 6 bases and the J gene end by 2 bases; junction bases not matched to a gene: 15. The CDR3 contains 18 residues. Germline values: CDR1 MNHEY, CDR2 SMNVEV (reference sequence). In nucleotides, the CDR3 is TGTGCCAGCAGAAATCTTCCGGGACTAGCAGAGATCACAGATACGCAGTATTTT. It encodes CASRNLPGLAEITDTQYF.

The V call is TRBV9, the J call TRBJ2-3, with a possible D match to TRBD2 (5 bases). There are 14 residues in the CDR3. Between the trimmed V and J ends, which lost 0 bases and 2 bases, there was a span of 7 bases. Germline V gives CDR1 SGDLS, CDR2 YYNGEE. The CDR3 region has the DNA TGTGCCAGCAGCGTAGTCGGGGACACAGATACGCAGTATTTT. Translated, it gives CASSVVGDTDTQYF.

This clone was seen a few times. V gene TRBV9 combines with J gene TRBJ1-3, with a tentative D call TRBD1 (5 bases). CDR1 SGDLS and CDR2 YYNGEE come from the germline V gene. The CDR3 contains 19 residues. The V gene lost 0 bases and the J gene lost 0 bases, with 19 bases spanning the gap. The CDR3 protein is CASSVAGVGAVSSGNTIYF. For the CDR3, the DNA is TGTGCCAGCAGCGTAGCTGGGGTTGGGGCCGTTAGCTCTGGAAACACCATATATTTT. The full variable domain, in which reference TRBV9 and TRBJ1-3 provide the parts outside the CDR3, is DSGVTQTPKHLITATGQRVTLRCSPRSGDLSVYWYQQSLDQGLQFLIQYYNGEERAKGNILERFSAQQFPDLHSELNLSSLELGDSALYFCASSVAGVGAVSSGNTIYFGEGSWLTVV.

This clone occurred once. The CDR3 DNA follows: TGCAGCGTTGAATCGGGGGGAACTGAAGCTTTCTTT. Encoded protein: CSVESGGTEAFF. The rearrangement links TRBV29-1 to TRBJ1-1; TRBD1 might be the D (5 bases). The V gene lost 2 bases and the J gene lost 5 bases, with 9 bases spanning the gap. Germline V CDR1 and CDR2: SQVTM, ANQGSEA. CDR3 size: 12 residues.

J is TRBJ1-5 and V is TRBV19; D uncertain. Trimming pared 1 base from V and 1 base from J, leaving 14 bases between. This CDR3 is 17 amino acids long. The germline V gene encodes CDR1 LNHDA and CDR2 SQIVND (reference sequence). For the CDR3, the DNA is TGTGCCAGTAGTATAGGTTTAGGGCAGCGGAGCAATCAGCCCCAGCATTTT. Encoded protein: CASSIGLGQRSNQPQHF.

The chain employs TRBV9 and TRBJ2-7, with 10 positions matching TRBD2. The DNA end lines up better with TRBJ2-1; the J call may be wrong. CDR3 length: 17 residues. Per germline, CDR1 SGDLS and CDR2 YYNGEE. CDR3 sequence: CASSVGGAGGPRNEQFF. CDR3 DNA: TGTGCCAGCAGCGTAGGAGGAGCGGGAGGGCCGAGAAATGAGCAGTTCTTC.

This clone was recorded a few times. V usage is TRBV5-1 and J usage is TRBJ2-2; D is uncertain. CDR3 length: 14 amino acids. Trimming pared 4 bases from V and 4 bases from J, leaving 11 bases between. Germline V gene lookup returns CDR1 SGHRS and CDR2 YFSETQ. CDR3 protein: CASSRPGGTGELFF. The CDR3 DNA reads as TGCGCCAGCAGCCGCCCCGGTGGCACCGGGGAGCTGTTTTTT.

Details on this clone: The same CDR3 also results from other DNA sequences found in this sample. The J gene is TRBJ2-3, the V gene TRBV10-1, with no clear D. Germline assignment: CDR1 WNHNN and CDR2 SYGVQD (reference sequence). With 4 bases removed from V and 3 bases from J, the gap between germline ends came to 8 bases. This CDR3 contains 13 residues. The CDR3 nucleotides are TGCGCCAGCAGTGGTGTGAGGACAGATACGCAGTATTTT. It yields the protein CASSGVRTDTQYF.

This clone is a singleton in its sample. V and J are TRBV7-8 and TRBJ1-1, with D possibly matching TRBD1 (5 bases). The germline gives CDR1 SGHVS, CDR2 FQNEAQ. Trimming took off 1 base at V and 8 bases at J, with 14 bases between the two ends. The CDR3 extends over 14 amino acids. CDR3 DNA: TGTGCCAGCAGCTTAGAACTGGGTGGGGCCGAAGCTTTCTTT. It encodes CASSLELGGAEAFF.

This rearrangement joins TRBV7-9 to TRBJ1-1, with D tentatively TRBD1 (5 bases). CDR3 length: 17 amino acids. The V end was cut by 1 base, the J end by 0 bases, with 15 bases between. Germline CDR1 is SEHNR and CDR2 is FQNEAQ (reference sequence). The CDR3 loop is CASSLGPPGTLNTEAFF. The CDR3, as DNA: TGTGCCAGCAGCTTAGGTCCCCCCGGGACCCTGAACACTGAAGCTTTCTTT.

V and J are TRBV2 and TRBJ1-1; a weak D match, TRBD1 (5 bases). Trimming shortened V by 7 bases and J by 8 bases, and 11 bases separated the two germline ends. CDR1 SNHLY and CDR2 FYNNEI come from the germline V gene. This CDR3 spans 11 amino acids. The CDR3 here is CASNTAGEAFF. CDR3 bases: TGTGCCAGCAATACAGCAGGGGAAGCTTTCTTT. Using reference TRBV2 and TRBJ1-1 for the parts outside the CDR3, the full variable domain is EPEVTQTPSHQVTQMGQEVILRCVPISNHLYFYWYRQILGQKVEFLVSFYNNEISEKSEIFDDQFSVERPDGSNFTLKIRSTKLEDSAMYFCASNTAGEAFFGQGTRLTVV.

The CDR3 reads CAWGSRGGLGEQFF. The CDR3 region has the DNA TGTGCCTGGGGGAGCAGGGGTGGGTTAGGTGAGCAGTTCTTC. The rearrangement uses TRBV30 and TRBJ2-1, with D perhaps TRBD1 (6 bases). Germline V gives CDR1 GTSNPN, CDR2 SVGIG (reference sequence). This CDR3 is built from 14 residues. Trimming shortened V by 5 bases and J by 9 bases, and 20 bases separated the two germline ends.

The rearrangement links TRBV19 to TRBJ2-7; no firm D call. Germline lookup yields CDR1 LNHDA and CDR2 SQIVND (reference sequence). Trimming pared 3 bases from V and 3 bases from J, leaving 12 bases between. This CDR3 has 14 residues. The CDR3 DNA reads TGTGCCAGTAGTATCGGTCCAGTCGTCTACGAGCAGTACTTC. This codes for CASSIGPVVYEQYF.

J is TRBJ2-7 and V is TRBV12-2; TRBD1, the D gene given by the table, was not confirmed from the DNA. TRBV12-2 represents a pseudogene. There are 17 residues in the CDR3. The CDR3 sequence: CASRLNPGQSSSYEQYF. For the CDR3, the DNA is TGTGCAAGTCGCCTCAACCCGGGACAATCCTCTTCCTACGAGCAGTACTTC.

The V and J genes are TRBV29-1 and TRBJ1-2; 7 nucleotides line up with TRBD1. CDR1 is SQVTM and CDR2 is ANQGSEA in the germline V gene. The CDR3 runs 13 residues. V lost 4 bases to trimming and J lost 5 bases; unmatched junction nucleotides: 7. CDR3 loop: CSVGQGSGYGYTF. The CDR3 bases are TGCAGCGTTGGACAGGGATCAGGGTATGGCTACACCTTC.

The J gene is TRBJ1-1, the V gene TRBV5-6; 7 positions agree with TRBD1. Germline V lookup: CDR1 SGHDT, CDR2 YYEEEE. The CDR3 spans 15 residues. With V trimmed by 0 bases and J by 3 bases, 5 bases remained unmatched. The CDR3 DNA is TGTGCCAGCAGCTTGGCCAGGGGGGGACACACTGAAGCTTTCTTT. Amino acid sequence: CASSLARGGHTEAFF.

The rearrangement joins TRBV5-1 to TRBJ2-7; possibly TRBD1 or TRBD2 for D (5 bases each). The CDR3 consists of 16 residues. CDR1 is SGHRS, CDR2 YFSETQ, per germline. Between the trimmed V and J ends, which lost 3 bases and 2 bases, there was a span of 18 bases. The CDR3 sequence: CASSWPRGTVAYEQYF. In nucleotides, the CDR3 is TGCGCCAGCAGCTGGCCCCGAGGGACGGTAGCCTACGAGCAGTACTTC.

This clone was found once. The CDR3 DNA reads TGTGCCAGTAGTATAGATCTGACAGGGGGCAGGTACGAGCAGTACTTC. Its translation is CASSIDLTGGRYEQYF. This chain links TRBV19 with TRBJ2-7; 10 positions match TRBD1. This CDR3 is 16 amino acids long. Germline-derived CDR1 and CDR2 are LNHDA and SQIVND (reference sequence). V gave up 0 bases and J gave up 4 bases; unmatched junction bases: 6. Together with reference TRBV19 and TRBJ2-7, the CDR3 gives the full variable domain: DGGITQSPKYLFRKEGQNVTLSCEQNLNHDAMYWYRQDPGQGLRLIYYSQIVNDFQKGDIAEGYSVSREKKESFPLTVTSAQKNPTAFYLCASSIDLTGGRYEQYFGPGTRLTVT.

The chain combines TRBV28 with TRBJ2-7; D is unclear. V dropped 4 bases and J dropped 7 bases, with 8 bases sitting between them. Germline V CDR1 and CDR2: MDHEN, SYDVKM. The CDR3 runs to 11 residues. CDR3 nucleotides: TGTGCCAGCAGTTCTGTGGGGGAGCAGTACTTC. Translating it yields CASSSVGEQYF. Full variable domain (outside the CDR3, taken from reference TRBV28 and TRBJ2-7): DVKVTQSSRYLVKRTGEKVFLECVQDMDHENMFWYRQDPGLGLRLIYFSYDVKMKEKGDIPEGYSVSREKKERFSLILESASTNQTSMYLCASSSVGEQYFGPGTRLTVT.

The CDR3 region is CASGTGTSTDTQYF. As DNA, the CDR3 is TGTGCCAGCGGGACCGGGACTAGCACAGATACGCAGTATTTT. The chain employs TRBV6-5 and TRBJ2-3, with D perhaps matching TRBD2 (6 bases). Germline V gene data show CDR1 as MNHEY and CDR2 as SVGAGI. CDR3 length equals 14 residues. V lost 8 bases to trimming and J lost 0 bases, with 12 bases between them.

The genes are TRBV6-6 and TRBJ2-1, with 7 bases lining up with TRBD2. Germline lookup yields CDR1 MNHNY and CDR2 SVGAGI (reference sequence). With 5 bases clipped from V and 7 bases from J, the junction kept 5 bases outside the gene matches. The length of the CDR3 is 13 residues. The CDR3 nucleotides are TGTGCCAGCAGTGCGGTGGGGGGGAATGAGCAGTTCTTC. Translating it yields CASSAVGGNEQFF.

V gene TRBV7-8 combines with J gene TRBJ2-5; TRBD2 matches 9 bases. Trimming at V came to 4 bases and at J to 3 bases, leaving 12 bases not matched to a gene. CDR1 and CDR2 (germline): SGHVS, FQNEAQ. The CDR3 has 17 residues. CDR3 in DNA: TGTGCCAGCAGCTCCTATCGGTTAGCGGGAGAGAAAGAGACCCAGTACTTC. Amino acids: CASSSYRLAGEKETQYF.